Listed here are 31 T cell receptor beta chains from one sample, sequenced in a study of blood T cell repertoires in COVID-19. The repertoire was sequenced with immunoSEQ multiplex PCR; TCRdb's copy has only in-frame clones and lacks some. The sample lists roughly 260,000 clones; 80% to 90% were seen once. Sequenced material: peripheral blood. The receptor set was obtained from a woman aged 45-65 years with acute or convalescent COVID-19.

This chain uses TRBV19 with TRBJ1-2; tentatively, D is TRBD1 (6 bases). Deletions cut 10 bases from V and 6 bases from J, with 21 bases between. The CDR3 contains 14 residues. Germline CDR1 reads LNHDA; CDR2 reads SQIVND (reference sequence). The CDR3 loop reads CATRSGGRGNGYTF. The CDR3 DNA reads as TGTGCCACCAGATCCGGGGGGCGCGGGAATGGCTACACCTTC.

The V gene is TRBV28, the J gene TRBJ2-3, with D maybe TRBD1 (6 bases). The CDR3 totals 14 residues. Trimming left V 10 bases short and J 0 bases short, with 14 bases between. The germline gives CDR1 MDHEN, CDR2 SYDVKM. CDR3 in amino acids: CATRGTFSTDTQYF. For the CDR3, the DNA is TGTGCCACGAGGGGGACATTTAGCACAGATACGCAGTATTTT.

The CDR3 region is CSASGVGKGADNSPLHF. Here the CDR3 DNA reads TGCAGTGCTAGTGGGGTGGGGAAGGGGGCCGATAATTCACCCCTCCACTTT. V and J are TRBV20-1 and TRBJ1-6, with TRBD1 matching 7 bases. The CDR3 length is 17 residues. Trimming at V came to 3 bases and at J to 5 bases, leaving 13 bases not matched to a gene. Germline lookup yields CDR1 DFQATT and CDR2 SNEGSKA (reference sequence).

This clone has just a few counts. The chain combines TRBV19 with TRBJ2-7; D call uncertain. Germline CDR1 and CDR2: LNHDA and SQIVND (reference sequence). This CDR3 has 12 amino acids. V was clipped by 3 bases and J by 2 bases, with 5 bases between them. DNA for the CDR3: TGTGCCAGTAGTATCGACACCTACGAGCAGTACTTC. Translating gives CASSIDTYEQYF.

The chain couples TRBV11-2 to TRBJ1-4, with D possibly being TRBD1 (5 bases). The germline V and J ends were trimmed by 5 bases and 1 base, with 23 bases remaining between them. Germline CDR1 reads SGHAT; CDR2 reads FQNNGV. The CDR3 loop spans 19 amino acids. The CDR3 spells CASSQNRGRGLRTNEKLFF. The CDR3 DNA reads TGTGCCAGCAGCCAAAATCGGGGGAGGGGCCTTCGAACTAATGAAAAACTGTTTTTT.

The chain employs TRBV11-3 and TRBJ1-4; D unclear. The CDR3 is 14 amino acids. Trimming cost V 3 bases and J 8 bases, with 13 bases left between them. CDR1 SGHNT and CDR2 YENEEA come from the germline V gene. The CDR3 bases are TGTGCCAGCAGCTTCGCAGAGGGATGGGAAAAACTGTTTTTT. This encodes CASSFAEGWEKLFF.

In this sample, this clone turned up once. This sequence joins TRBV6-2 or TRBV6-3 and TRBJ1-4; TRBD1 agrees at 8 bases. Germline assignment: CDR1 MNHEY and CDR2 SVGEGT. V lost 2 bases to trimming and J lost 4 bases; unmatched junction nucleotides: 3. This CDR3 has 15 residues. The CDR3 DNA reads as TGTGCCAGCAGTTACCCGGGACAGGTTAATGAAAAACTGTTTTTT. Translating gives CASSYPGQVNEKLFF.

This clone was found once. The chain employs TRBV19 and TRBJ1-2; possible D gene TRBD1, 6 bases. CDR1 and CDR2 from the germline V gene are LNHDA and SQIVND (reference sequence). Trimming removed 3 bases from V and 0 bases from J, with 17 bases in between. The CDR3 has 17 amino acids. DNA of the CDR3: TGTGCCAGTAGTATCCGACCGGGACACTCTTCTAACTATGGCTACACCTTC. It specifies CASSIRPGHSSNYGYTF.

The chain is built from TRBV7-9 and TRBJ1-3; D remains unclear. The germline CDR1 and CDR2 sequences are SEHNR and FQNEAQ (reference sequence). The V and J ends lost 2 bases and 2 bases respectively, with 7 bases between them. The CDR3 contains 14 residues. The CDR3 DNA reads TGTGCCAGCAGCTTAACGGGAGCTGGAAACACCATATATTTT. Its translation is CASSLTGAGNTIYF.

This clone was recorded a few times. At one boundary the junction diverges from the germline segment, which might be a read error. The CDR3 DNA is TGTGCCAGCAGTCAACTGGACTCCTACGATGAGCAGTTCTTC. It encodes CASSQLDSYDEQFF. The genes are TRBV27 and TRBJ2-1; D may be TRBD2 (5 bases). The germline V gene encodes CDR1 MNHEY and CDR2 SMNVEV (reference sequence). The CDR3 runs 14 residues.

This clone was seen ten or more times. The rearrangement uses TRBV9 and TRBJ2-3; 10 positions agree with TRBD2. This CDR3 is 20 amino acids long. V shed 3 bases, J shed 5 bases, and the junction held 21 bases outside the gene matches. Germline CDR1 reads SGDLS; CDR2 reads YYNGEE. The CDR3 coding sequence is TGTGCCAGCAGCGCTTCCCCTTGGGGTAATAGCGGGAGGTGGAAAGATACGCAGTATTTT. It yields the protein CASSASPWGNSGRWKDTQYF.

This chain links TRBV7-9 with TRBJ2-7; 7 bases align to TRBD1. The ends lost 5 bases at V and 6 bases at J; junction bases unmatched: 13. The CDR3 extends over 15 amino acids. Germline-derived CDR1 and CDR2 are SEHNR and FQNEAQ (reference sequence). The CDR3 DNA follows: TGTGCCAGCAGCCTTTGGGGCAGGGGGTCGCCCGAGCAGTACTTC. Protein sequence: CASSLWGRGSPEQYF. Together with reference TRBV7-9 and TRBJ2-7, the CDR3 gives the full variable domain: DTGVSQNPRHKITKRGQNVTFRCDPISEHNRLYWYRQTLGQGPEFLTYFQNEAQLEKSRLLSDRFSAERPKGSFSTLEIQRTEQGDSAMYLCASSLWGRGSPEQYFGPGTRLTVT.

The V and J genes are TRBV7-2 and TRBJ1-2, with a weak D call TRBD1 (5 bases). The germline V gene encodes CDR1 SGHTA and CDR2 FQGNSA. This CDR3 has 15 residues. V was trimmed by 4 bases and J by 4 bases, leaving 16 bases between them. The chain's CDR3 is CASSSRWRGAYGYTF. The CDR3 DNA is TGTGCCAGCAGCTCAAGGTGGAGGGGTGCCTATGGCTACACCTTC.

The V and J genes are TRBV28 and TRBJ1-6; TRBD1 matches at 7 bases. CDR3 length: 15 residues. Germline CDR1 and CDR2: MDHEN and SYDVKM. The DNA for the CDR3 is TGTGCTGGAAGGGGGGCCGGGACAGAGGCGTCACCCCTCCACTTT. This translates into CAGRGAGTEASPLHF. Together with reference TRBV28 and TRBJ1-6, the CDR3 gives the full variable domain: DVKVTQSSRYLVKRTGEKVFLECVQDMDHENMFWYRQDPGLGLRLIYFSYDVKMKEKGDIPEGYSVSREKKERFSLILESASTNQTSMYLCAGRGAGTEASPLHFGNGTRLTVT.

The V call is TRBV18, the J call TRBJ2-2; a weak D match, TRBD2 (6 bases). The CDR3 is 14 residues long. Germline assignment: CDR1 KGHSH and CDR2 LQKENI. Trimming cost V 4 bases and J 1 base, with 7 bases left between them. DNA of the CDR3: TGTGCCAGCTCACTTAGCGGGAACACCGGGGAGCTGTTTTTT. It codes for CASSLSGNTGELFF.

The chain is built from TRBV4-1 and TRBJ2-2; 14 positions agree with TRBD2. Trimming at V came to 3 bases and at J to 1 base, leaving 7 bases not matched to a gene. Germline V gives CDR1 MGHRA, CDR2 YSYEKL. The CDR3 sequence is 19 residues long. Written as DNA, the CDR3 is TGCGCCAGCAGCCACTCCGGGACTAGCGGGAGTGTGAACACCGGGGAGCTGTTTTTT. Amino acids: CASSHSGTSGSVNTGELFF.

The gene calls are TRBV7-8 and TRBJ2-3, with 11 bases identical to TRBD2. CDR1 and CDR2 (germline): SGHVS, FQNEAQ. The V segment lost 3 bases and the J segment 0 bases; nucleotides outside the gene matches: 5. This CDR3 comprises 17 residues. The DNA for the CDR3 is TGTGCCAGCAGCTTTAAACGGACTAGCGGGAGCACAGATACGCAGTATTTT. It translates to CASSFKRTSGSTDTQYF. The full variable domain, in which reference TRBV7-8 and TRBJ2-3 provide the parts outside the CDR3, is GAGVSQSPRYKVAKRGQDVALRCDPISGHVSLFWYQQALGQGPEFLTYFQNEAQLDKSGLPSDRFFAERPEGSVSTLKIQRTQQEDSAVYLCASSFKRTSGSTDTQYFGPGTRLTVL.

The V gene is TRBV12-3 or TRBV12-4, the J gene TRBJ1-6, with D perhaps matching TRBD1 (5 bases). Trimming left V 8 bases short and J 1 base short, with 6 bases between. The CDR3 is 13 residues long. CDR3 loop: CASRQSYNSPLHF. The CDR3 DNA reads TGTGCCAGCCGACAGTCCTATAATTCACCCCTCCACTTT.

The chain recombines TRBV28 with TRBJ2-3, with 9 bases fitting TRBD2. This CDR3 has 17 residues. The germline gives CDR1 MDHEN, CDR2 SYDVKM. Germline trimming cut 4 bases from V and 4 bases from J; bases unmatched to any gene: 12. The CDR3 spells CASSSAGGFVGPDTQYF. DNA for the CDR3: TGTGCCAGCAGTTCAGCGGGAGGCTTTGTGGGCCCAGATACGCAGTATTTT.

The chain couples TRBV5-6 to TRBJ2-2; 8 positions match TRBD2. Germline V CDR1 and CDR2: SGHDT, YYEEEE. After removal of 1 base from V and 6 bases from J, the junction contained 14 bases not matched to a gene. There are 18 residues in the CDR3. The CDR3: CASSLFADPGLGPGELFF. Written as DNA, the CDR3 is TGTGCCAGCAGCTTGTTTGCAGACCCGGGACTAGGCCCCGGGGAGCTGTTTTTT.

V and J are TRBV4-3 and TRBJ2-2; D is undetermined. CDR3 length: 13 residues. Trimming pared 3 bases from V and 6 bases from J, leaving 8 bases between. Germline loops: CDR1 LGHNA, CDR2 YSLEER. CDR3 DNA sequence: TGCGCCAGCAGCCATATAGAGCCCGGGGAGCTGTTTTTT. Its translation: CASSHIEPGELFF.

This clone occurred once. The J gene is TRBJ2-5, the V gene TRBV5-4; maybe TRBD1 (6 bases). The CDR3 is made up of 14 amino acids. Per germline, CDR1 SGHNT and CDR2 YYREEE (reference sequence). Deletions cut 2 bases from V and 3 bases from J, with 11 bases between. The CDR3 region is CASSLQGMEETQYF. Here the CDR3 DNA reads TGTGCCAGCAGCTTACAGGGAATGGAAGAGACCCAGTACTTC.

This clone was recorded only once. The chain uses TRBV5-4 and TRBJ2-7; D remains unclear. CDR3 size: 12 residues. Germline assignment: CDR1 SGHNT and CDR2 YYREEE (reference sequence). V was cut by 2 bases and J by 6 bases, with 9 bases left in between. CDR3 protein: CASSLTQREQYF. The DNA of the CDR3 is TGTGCCAGCAGCTTAACCCAGCGCGAGCAGTACTTC.

The rearrangement uses TRBV11-1 and TRBJ2-4, with D tentatively TRBD1 (5 bases). V was clipped by 1 base and J by 7 bases, with 11 bases between them. CDR1 and CDR2 from the germline V gene are SGHAT and FQDESV (reference sequence). The CDR3 covers 14 residues. The CDR3 protein is CASSLESAGNIQYF. CDR3 bases: TGTGCCAGCAGCTTAGAATCCGCAGGGAACATTCAGTACTTC.

The chain is built from TRBV6-2 or TRBV6-3 and TRBJ2-6, with 7 bases that match TRBD1. V was pared by 6 bases and J by 2 bases, with 7 bases of the junction left unmatched. Per the germline V gene, CDR1 is MNHEY and CDR2 is SVGEGT. The CDR3 runs to 16 residues. The CDR3, as DNA: TGTGCCAGCAGCCACCGACAGGGTGCTGGGGCCAACGTCCTGACTTTC. As protein: CASSHRQGAGANVLTF.

The chain recombines TRBV3-1 (or the pseudogene TRBV3-2) with TRBJ2-7, with 11 bases aligning to TRBD2. Germline values: CDR1 LGHDT, CDR2 YNNKEL (reference sequence). The CDR3 is 18 amino acids. The ends lost 2 bases at V and 1 base at J; junction bases unmatched: 10. The DNA of the CDR3 is TGTGCCAGCAGCCAAATCTGGACTAGCGGGTCCATTTCCTACGAGCAGTACTTC. Its translation is CASSQIWTSGSISYEQYF.

CDR3 protein: CASSRLLAGGGGTQETQYF. CDR3 DNA: TGCGCCAGCAGCCGCCTACTAGCGGGAGGAGGGGGGACACAAGAGACCCAGTACTTC. The chain has TRBV4-3 and TRBJ2-5; 12 nucleotides match TRBD2. The CDR3 has 19 residues. The germline V gene has CDR1 LGHNA and CDR2 YSLEER. J lost 2 bases, V lost 4 bases, and 14 bases had no gene match.

The V gene is TRBV5-6, the J gene TRBJ2-1; 8 nucleotides agree with TRBD1. This CDR3 region has 15 residues. CDR1 SGHDT and CDR2 YYEEEE come from the germline V gene. V trimming: 0 bases; J trimming: 1 base; junction bases outside the gene matches: 0. DNA for the CDR3: TGTGCCAGCAGCTTGGGACAGGGGTCCTACAATGAGCAGTTCTTC. Translating it yields CASSLGQGSYNEQFF.

V gene TRBV24-1 combines with J gene TRBJ2-3, with 11 nucleotides matching TRBD1. The CDR3 length is 16 residues. V lost 1 base and J lost 5; bases outside the gene matches: 4. Germline values: CDR1 KGHDR, CDR2 SFDVKD. The CDR3 spells CATSDFGTGGVDTQYF. The CDR3 region has the DNA TGTGCCACCAGTGATTTTGGGACAGGGGGAGTAGATACGCAGTATTTT.

The chain couples TRBV5-8 to TRBJ1-5, with TRBD1 matching over 7 bases. Looked up from germline, CDR1 is SGHTS and CDR2 is YDEGEE. The trim removed 3 bases at V and 4 bases at J, leaving 7 bases unmatched. The CDR3 is 15 amino acids. The CDR3 region is CASSSGTAINQPQHF. DNA of the CDR3: TGTGCCAGCAGCTCGGGGACAGCCATAAATCAGCCCCAGCATTTT.

The chain uses TRBV11-3 and TRBJ2-1; TRBD1 agrees at 8 bases. The germline V gene encodes CDR1 SGHNT and CDR2 YENEEA. The length of the CDR3 is 14 residues. Unmatched junction bases numbered 6, after V lost 3 bases and J lost 8 bases. The CDR3 protein is CASSFLQGGDEQFF. CDR3 in DNA: TGTGCCAGCAGCTTCCTACAGGGGGGCGATGAGCAGTTCTTC.